These 10 T cell receptor beta chains originate from one sample sequenced in a study of T-cell reconstitution after alpha-beta-depleted transplantation in children. Preparation of the TCRbeta library involved a method that used unique molecular identifiers. Each CDR3 protein gets one entry after TCRdb re-called the PCR reads with MiXCR. This sample has around 210,000 distinct CDR3 sequences, with 6.6% found just once. Specimen: PBMCs, collected before TCRalphabeta/CD19-depleted stem cell transplant. These receptors were taken from a boy between 2 and 10 years old with acute lymphoblastic leukemia, due to receive a stem cell transplant.

This clonotype has at least ten counts. This rearrangement joins TRBV2 to TRBJ2-5, with D maybe TRBD2 (5 bases). Germline assignment: CDR1 SNHLY and CDR2 FYNNEI. The CDR3 length is 14 residues. V lost 3 bases and J 3 bases, leaving 11 bases between the germline ends. The CDR3 protein is CASSDGLAEETQYF. CDR3 bases: TGTGCCAGCAGTGACGGTCTAGCAGAAGAGACCCAGTACTTC.

This clonotype has a handful of counts. The chain joins TRBV19 to TRBJ1-6; D possibly corresponds to TRBD1 (6 bases). Germline V lookup: CDR1 LNHDA, CDR2 SQIVND (reference sequence). The CDR3 runs 14 residues. With 7 bases removed from V and 7 bases from J, the gap between germline ends came to 14 bases. CDR3 in DNA: TGTGCCAGTACCTCGACAGGTCGCAATTCACCCCTCCACTTT. Amino acids: CASTSTGRNSPLHF.

This clonotype has a count of ten or more. The V and J genes are TRBV18 and TRBJ2-1; 7 nucleotides line up with TRBD1. The length of the CDR3 is 19 residues. V was clipped by 3 bases and J by 0 bases; unmatched bases: 14. Germline CDR1 is KGHSH and CDR2 is LQKENI. CDR3 residues: CASSPGDRARPSSYNEQFF. The CDR3 DNA is TGTGCCAGCTCACCCGGGGACAGAGCTCGTCCCAGCTCCTACAATGAGCAGTTCTTC.

This clonotype was recorded at least ten times. The genes are TRBV28 and TRBJ2-1; 11 bases are a match to TRBD1. Germline trimming cut 3 bases from V and 9 bases from J; bases unmatched to any gene: 13. CDR1 and CDR2 from the germline V gene are MDHEN and SYDVKM. CDR3 length: 17 residues. CDR3 protein: CASSFRPGQGGIGEQFF. CDR3 in DNA: TGTGCCAGCAGTTTTAGACCGGGACAGGGGGGTATCGGTGAGCAGTTCTTC.

This clonotype was counted many times. The chain couples TRBV7-2 to TRBJ2-3; the match to TRBD2 covers 8 bases. With 4 bases clipped from V and 1 base from J, the junction kept 10 bases outside the gene matches. Germline-derived CDR1 and CDR2 are SGHTA and FQGNSA. CDR3 length: 17 amino acids. The CDR3 region is CASSSLSGLVRTDTQYF. The DNA of the CDR3 is TGTGCCAGCAGCTCCCTCTCGGGACTAGTACGCACAGATACGCAGTATTTT.

The chain has TRBV11-2 and TRBJ2-1; 9 bases line up with TRBD1. The CDR3 spans 15 residues. V shed 4 bases, J shed 8 bases, and the junction held 9 bases outside the gene matches. In germline, CDR1 is SGHAT, CDR2 FQNNGV. CDR3 bases: TGTGCCAGCAGCTCGTGGACAGGGGAGTCCGATGAGCAGTTCTTC. Its protein product is CASSSWTGESDEQFF.

V and J are TRBV5-6 and TRBJ2-5; 10 bases fit TRBD1. The CDR3 sequence is 16 residues long. Germline CDR1 SGHDT, CDR2 YYEEEE. The J segment lost 5 bases and the V segment lost 0 bases, leaving 7 bases of the junction unmatched. CDR3 protein: CASSLDGTGVPETQYF. The CDR3 nucleotides read TGTGCCAGCAGCTTGGACGGGACAGGGGTGCCTGAGACCCAGTACTTC.

This clonotype was detected a few times. In DNA, the CDR3 is TGCAGTGCTAGGATAGCGGGGACCTACAATGAGCAGTTCTTC. Protein sequence: CSARIAGTYNEQFF. The gene calls are TRBV20-1 and TRBJ2-1; 8 bases are shared with TRBD2. CDR1 and CDR2 (germline): DFQATT, SNEGSKA (reference sequence). J lost 2 bases, V lost 3 bases, and 3 bases had no gene match. The CDR3 covers 14 residues.

The J gene is TRBJ1-5, the V gene TRBV7-8; 7 bases fit TRBD1. Germline V gives CDR1 SGHVS, CDR2 FQNEAQ. V shed 5 bases, J shed 4 bases, and the junction held 8 bases outside the gene matches. The length of the CDR3 is 15 residues. As DNA, the CDR3 is TGTGCCAGCAGCCTCGACAGGGTGGCGAATCAGCCCCAGCATTTT. Its protein product is CASSLDRVANQPQHF.

The chain has TRBV4-2 and TRBJ2-7; 7 nucleotides match TRBD2. Germline V CDR1 and CDR2: LGHNA, YNFKEQ. The ends lost 4 bases at V and 3 bases at J; junction bases unmatched: 3. The CDR3 is made up of 13 amino acids. DNA of the CDR3: TGTGCCAGCAGCCCCGGGGGGATCTACGAGCAGTACTTC. This gives the protein CASSPGGIYEQYF.